The 26 T cell receptor beta chains below were found in one sample sequenced in a study of beta chain features in type 1 diabetes. Expressed TCRB transcripts were sequenced because the entire RNA isolate underwent reverse transcription. Only in-frame clones appear in the TCRdb table, and some are missing; sequencing was by immunoSEQ multiplex PCR. The sample yields 620,000 or so clones, around 15% seen once. Sequenced: naive CD4+ T cells from blood. Receptors originate from a young man in good health.

The rearrangement links TRBV19 to TRBJ2-2; D is undetermined. V shed 3 bases and J shed 5 bases, with 7 bases lying between them. This CDR3 has 13 residues. The germline V gene encodes CDR1 LNHDA and CDR2 SQIVND (reference sequence). The chain's CDR3 is CASSIQVTGELFF. For the CDR3, the DNA is TGTGCCAGTAGTATCCAGGTAACCGGGGAGCTGTTTTTT.

There are a few counts of this clone. The CDR3 sequence: CASSVDATGWKSDTQYF. As DNA, the CDR3 is TGTGCCAGCAGCGTAGACGCGACAGGGTGGAAGTCAGATACGCAGTATTTT. The V gene is TRBV9, the J gene TRBJ2-3; 7 bases are a match to TRBD1. The J segment lost 4 bases and the V segment lost 0 bases, leaving 11 bases of the junction unmatched. Germline-derived CDR1 and CDR2 are SGDLS and YYNGEE. The CDR3 runs to 17 residues.

The chain employs TRBV18 and TRBJ2-3; D is undetermined. Germline lookup yields CDR1 KGHSH and CDR2 LQKENI. V lost 2 bases and J 5 bases, leaving 8 bases between the germline ends. There are 13 residues in the CDR3. CDR3 in amino acids: CASSPSMGDTQYF. CDR3 nucleotide sequence: TGTGCCAGCTCACCATCGATGGGAGATACGCAGTATTTT. Variable domain in full (rest from reference TRBV18 and TRBJ2-3): NAGVMQNPRHLVRRRGQEARLRCSPMKGHSHVYWYRQLPEEGLKFMVYLQKENIIDESGMPKERFSAEFPKEGPSILRIQQVVRGDSAAYFCASSPSMGDTQYFGPGTRLTVL.

The chain has TRBV11-1 and TRBJ1-1; D possibly corresponds to TRBD1 (6 bases). V was trimmed by 6 bases and J by 7 bases, leaving 15 bases between them. Per the germline V gene, CDR1 is SGHAT and CDR2 is FQDESV (reference sequence). The CDR3 has 13 amino acids. The DNA of the CDR3 is TGTGCCAGCAGTTCCTATAGACAGGATGAAGCTTTCTTT. Residues: CASSSYRQDEAFF.

Turning to this clone: Other DNA variants within this sample encode the same CDR3. The rearrangement joins TRBV9 to TRBJ2-7; D is undetermined. The CDR3 runs 11 residues. Germline CDR1 reads SGDLS; CDR2 reads YYNGEE. V shed 2 bases and J shed 3 bases, with 3 bases lying between them. CDR3 loop: CASSVGYEQYF. In DNA, the CDR3 is TGTGCCAGCAGCGTCGGCTACGAGCAGTACTTC. Combining the CDR3 with reference TRBV9 and TRBJ2-7 gives the whole variable domain DSGVTQTPKHLITATGQRVTLRCSPRSGDLSVYWYQQSLDQGLQFLIQYYNGEERAKGNILERFSAQQFPDLHSELNLSSLELGDSALYFCASSVGYEQYFGPGTRLTVT.

The CDR3 sequence is CASSGQPTPYNEQFF. CDR3 DNA sequence: TGTGCCAGCAGCGGACAGCCTACCCCCTACAATGAGCAGTTCTTC. The chain uses TRBV2 and TRBJ2-1; D might be TRBD1 (6 bases). The CDR3 loop spans 15 amino acids. The ends were cut back, 6 bases at V and 2 bases at J, with 14 bases in the middle. Germline loops: CDR1 SNHLY, CDR2 FYNNEI.

This clone turned up a few times. J is TRBJ2-5 and V is TRBV2; no definite D call. Trimming pared 3 bases from V and 9 bases from J, leaving 11 bases between. Germline CDR1 and CDR2: SNHLY and FYNNEI. The CDR3 is 12 amino acids. CDR3 bases: TGTGCCAGCAGTGATCTACAGAAGGCCCAGTACTTC. This gives the protein CASSDLQKAQYF. The full variable domain, rest sourced from reference TRBV2 and TRBJ2-5, is EPEVTQTPSHQVTQMGQEVILRCVPISNHLYFYWYRQILGQKVEFLVSFYNNEISEKSEIFDDQFSVERPDGSNFTLKIRSTKLEDSAMYFCASSDLQKAQYFGPGTRLLVL.

This chain joins TRBV27 and TRBJ2-4; 9 nucleotides agree with TRBD1. This CDR3 contains 16 residues. J was trimmed by 7 bases and V by 5 bases; bases with no gene match: 12. The germline CDR1 and CDR2 sequences are MNHEY and SMNVEV (reference sequence). CDR3 protein: CASSKIQGALGNIQYF. The CDR3 nucleotides read TGTGCCAGCAGTAAAATACAGGGGGCGTTAGGGAACATTCAGTACTTC.

This clone was seen a few times. This chain connects TRBV5-6 to TRBJ2-5; 7 nucleotides match TRBD1. The J segment lost 5 bases and the V segment lost 4 bases, leaving 5 bases of the junction unmatched. There are 13 residues in the CDR3. The germline V gene encodes CDR1 SGHDT and CDR2 YYEEEE. The CDR3 reads CASSRDRWETQYF. Written as DNA, the CDR3 is TGTGCCAGCAGCCGGGACAGATGGGAGACCCAGTACTTC.

This chain links TRBV25-1 with TRBJ1-6; weak D call: TRBD1 (6 bases). The CDR3 covers 12 residues. Germline V gives CDR1 MGHDK, CDR2 SYGVNS. The ends were cut back, 6 bases at V and 14 bases at J, with 14 bases in the middle. CDR3 bases: TGTGCCAGCAGCGAACAGGGTATAGCCCTCCACTTT. It is translated as CASSEQGIALHF.

This chain joins TRBV7-2 and TRBJ1-2; 10 bases agree with TRBD1. This CDR3 is built from 16 residues. Losses at the gene ends were 1 base for V and 6 bases for J; bases not matched to a gene: 8. Germline V CDR1 and CDR2: SGHTA, FQGNSA. The CDR3 loop reads CASSLVGTGAKDGYTF. As DNA, the CDR3 is TGTGCCAGCAGCTTAGTAGGGACAGGGGCGAAGGATGGCTACACCTTC.

The chain recombines TRBV7-3 with TRBJ2-1; no clear D gene. The CDR3 is made up of 12 amino acids. From germline, CDR1 is SGHTA and CDR2 FQGTGA. V lost 3 bases and J 8 bases, leaving 8 bases between the germline ends. CDR3 coding DNA: TGTGCCAGCAGCTTTGGTAGCTATGAGCAGTTCTTC. Amino acid sequence: CASSFGSYEQFF.

Only a few counts were recorded for this clone. The chain couples TRBV5-6 to TRBJ1-3; D remains ambiguous. Germline lookup yields CDR1 SGHDT and CDR2 YYEEEE. This CDR3 comprises 17 residues. Trimming removed 0 bases from V and 0 bases from J, with 13 bases in between. The CDR3 nucleotides read TGTGCCAGCAGCTTGGAAATGGCACGCATCTCTGGAAACACCATATATTTT. Protein product: CASSLEMARISGNTIYF.

The CDR3 region is CASSQETEAFF. The CDR3 DNA is TGCGCCAGCAGCCAGGAAACCGAAGCTTTCTTT. V usage is TRBV4-3 and J usage is TRBJ1-1; D is undetermined. V lost 3 bases and J 8 bases, leaving 7 bases between the germline ends. The CDR3 extends over 11 amino acids. The V gene's germline CDR1 is LGHNA and CDR2 YSLEER.

The J gene is TRBJ1-1, the V gene TRBV7-3; D ambiguous. Germline-derived CDR1 and CDR2 are SGHTA and FQGTGA. Trimming removed 3 bases at V and 0 bases at J, with 5 bases between. This CDR3 comprises 13 residues. Here the CDR3 reads CASSFQMNTEAFF. CDR3 bases: TGTGCCAGCAGCTTTCAGATGAACACTGAAGCTTTCTTT.

This chain's CDR3 is CASSQGPSADAYEQYF. DNA of the CDR3: TGTGCCAGCAGCCAAGGGCCTAGCGCCGACGCCTACGAGCAGTACTTC. The chain is built from TRBV4-2 and TRBJ2-7; possible D gene TRBD2, 6 bases. Germline V gene data show CDR1 as LGHNA and CDR2 as YNFKEQ. The CDR3 contains 16 residues. V was pared by 1 base and J by 2 bases, with 15 bases between.

The V gene is TRBV10-3, the J gene TRBJ1-2; D remains ambiguous. V dropped 4 bases and J dropped 9 bases, with 9 bases sitting between them. The CDR3 is 11 residues long. The germline gives CDR1 ENHRY, CDR2 SYGVKD. The CDR3 nucleotides read TGTGCCATCAGTGGCCGGGAAAGCTACACCTTC. Its protein product is CAISGRESYTF.

In its sample, this clone was seen once. The CDR3 nucleotides read TGTGCCAGCAGGGGGACAGGACGCTCTACGCAGTATTTT. Protein: CASRGTGRSTQYF. J is TRBJ2-3 and V is TRBV27; 8 positions match TRBD1. The trim removed 6 bases at V and 8 bases at J, leaving 7 bases unmatched. The CDR3 has 13 amino acids. Germline CDR1 and CDR2: MNHEY and SMNVEV (reference sequence).

This chain uses TRBV18 with TRBJ1-2, with no clear D. Germline V gene sequence: CDR1 KGHSH, CDR2 LQKENI. The CDR3 loop spans 14 amino acids. V was clipped by 1 base and J by 3 bases, with 9 bases between them. The CDR3 spells CASSPLTEDYGYTF. CDR3 coding DNA: TGTGCCAGCTCACCACTAACAGAGGACTATGGCTACACCTTC.

This clone was seen more than once but under ten times. In nucleotides, the CDR3 is TGTGCCACCAGCATCCCGGGACAGGGGCGGAACAATGAGCAGTTCTTC. The encoded protein is CATSIPGQGRNNEQFF. V usage is TRBV15 and J usage is TRBJ2-1, with TRBD1 matching over 10 bases. The CDR3 totals 16 residues. Trimming removed 4 bases from V and 5 bases from J; junction bases left unmatched: 8. Germline V lookup: CDR1 LNHNV, CDR2 YYDKDF (reference sequence).

The chain has TRBV5-4 and TRBJ1-1, with 9 bases that match TRBD1. CDR3 size: 13 residues. The germline V gene encodes CDR1 SGHNT and CDR2 YYREEE (reference sequence). V trimming: 7 bases; J trimming: 4 bases; junction bases outside the gene matches: 5. CDR3 bases: TGTGCCAGCCAGAGACAGGGGGGCACTGAAGCTTTCTTT. It translates to CASQRQGGTEAFF.

This chain connects TRBV19 to TRBJ2-1; 14 bases align to TRBD2. Losses at the gene ends were 7 bases for V and 5 bases for J; bases not matched to a gene: 7. The CDR3 length is 16 residues. In germline, CDR1 is LNHDA, CDR2 SQIVND (reference sequence). The CDR3, as DNA: TGTGCCAGTACCTGGACTAGCGGGAGGACTAACAATGAGCAGTTCTTC. It yields the protein CASTWTSGRTNNEQFF.

The rearrangement uses TRBV6-5 and TRBJ2-1, with TRBD2 matching over 8 bases. Trimming removed 0 bases from V and 4 bases from J; junction bases left unmatched: 5. The CDR3 contains 16 residues. CDR1 is MNHEY and CDR2 is SVGAGI in the germline V gene. CDR3 sequence (DNA): TGTGCCAGCAGTTACTCAAGCGGGAGACATTACAATGAGCAGTTCTTC. It is translated as CASSYSSGRHYNEQFF.

The genes are TRBV5-4 and TRBJ2-6; 9 bases are shared with TRBD2. Germline V gene sequence: CDR1 SGHNT, CDR2 YYREEE (reference sequence). Trimming cost V 6 bases and J 3 bases; bases outside gene matches: 19. There are 20 residues in the CDR3. The CDR3 DNA is TGTGCCAGCACCAAGGGGGCTTCGGCTAGCGGGATAGGTGGGGCCAACGTCCTGACTTTC. Its translation: CASTKGASASGIGGANVLTF.

The chain has TRBV5-4 and TRBJ2-2, with a possible D match to TRBD1 (5 bases). The germline V gene has CDR1 SGHNT and CDR2 YYREEE (reference sequence). The CDR3 has 17 amino acids. Deletions cut 1 base from V and 2 bases from J, with 15 bases between. The CDR3 spells CASSLYSTARNTGELFF. The CDR3 DNA reads TGTGCCAGCAGCTTGTACTCGACAGCGAGAAACACCGGGGAGCTGTTTTTT.

V gene TRBV7-3 combines with J gene TRBJ2-1, with 12 bases fitting TRBD2. V lost 2 bases, J lost 7 bases, and 3 bases stayed unmatched. Germline V CDR1 and CDR2: SGHTA, FQGTGA. The CDR3 spans 15 residues. CDR3 DNA sequence: TGTGCCAGCAGCTTAGGACTAGCGGGAATGAATGAGCAGTTCTTC. It translates to CASSLGLAGMNEQFF.